These 30 T cell receptor beta chains were sequenced from one sample in a study of cytomegalovirus exposure and HLA in healthy donors. PCR was performed using 60 Vbeta and 13 Jbeta primers. Profiled with immunoSEQ multiplex PCR; TCRdb holds only in-frame clones, not every one. The listing contains 68,000 or so clones. Sequenced sample: PBMCs. Receptors were obtained from a boy younger than 18 in good health and CMV-seronegative.

V usage is TRBV10-3 and J usage is TRBJ1-1, with TRBD1 matching 8 bases. CDR3 length equals 15 residues. V was pared by 5 bases and J by 4 bases, with 9 bases of the junction left unmatched. Germline lookup yields CDR1 ENHRY and CDR2 SYGVKD. The CDR3 coding sequence is TGTGCCATCAGTTCAGGACAGGGCGAGGGCACTGAAGCTTTCTTT. Its protein product is CAISSGQGEGTEAFF.

This chain joins TRBV7-6 and TRBJ1-5, with TRBD1 matching over 9 bases. V shed 5 bases, J shed 6 bases, and the junction held 8 bases outside the gene matches. The CDR3 runs 15 residues. CDR1 and CDR2 (germline): SGHVS, FNYEAQ. The CDR3 sequence is CASSARTGDGQPQHF. DNA for the CDR3: TGTGCCAGCAGCGCCCGGACAGGGGACGGTCAGCCCCAGCATTTT.

The rearrangement uses TRBV4-1 and TRBJ1-3, with D unresolved. The ends were cut back, 2 bases at V and 0 bases at J, with 5 bases in the middle. This CDR3 is built from 14 residues. Germline CDR1 MGHRA, CDR2 YSYEKL. Here the CDR3 DNA reads TGCGCCAGCAGCCAATTACTCTCTGGAAACACCATATATTTT. Translated: CASSQLLSGNTIYF.

This chain uses TRBV6-5 with TRBJ2-2, with a tentative D call TRBD2 (6 bases). The CDR3 totals 16 residues. Germline V gene data show CDR1 as MNHEY and CDR2 as SVGAGI. Trimming removed 2 bases from V and 4 bases from J, with 14 bases in between. CDR3 DNA sequence: TGTGCCAGCAGTTACGACCCTAGCGCGAGCACCGGGGAGCTGTTTTTT. Protein sequence: CASSYDPSASTGELFF.

V gene TRBV5-4 combines with J gene TRBJ2-5; 8 bases map to TRBD2. With 10 bases clipped from V and 1 base from J, the junction kept 12 bases outside the gene matches. CDR3 length: 15 residues. Germline V gene sequence: CDR1 SGHNT, CDR2 YYREEE (reference sequence). For the CDR3, the DNA is TGTGCCCTATCCGCGACAAGCGGGAGCCAAGAGACCCAGTACTTC. This encodes CALSATSGSQETQYF.

J is TRBJ1-1 and V is TRBV7-2; D is possibly TRBD1 (5 bases). There are 13 residues in the CDR3. The V gene lost 5 bases and the J gene lost 3 bases, with 10 bases spanning the gap. Germline lookup yields CDR1 SGHTA and CDR2 FQGNSA. This chain's CDR3 is CASSKTVDTEAFF. The CDR3, as DNA: TGTGCCAGCAGCAAGACAGTTGACACTGAAGCTTTCTTT.

V gene TRBV6-5 combines with J gene TRBJ2-7; 16 bases agree with TRBD2. The J segment lost 7 bases and the V segment lost 4 bases, leaving 4 bases of the junction unmatched. CDR1 MNHEY and CDR2 SVGAGI come from the germline V gene. The CDR3 consists of 15 residues. This CDR3 reads CASSLGLAGGLEQYF. The CDR3 region has the DNA TGTGCCAGCAGTTTGGGACTAGCGGGGGGGCTTGAGCAGTACTTC.

V gene TRBV5-6 combines with J gene TRBJ2-1; the D is unclear. The CDR3 has 12 residues. Germline CDR1 SGHDT, CDR2 YYEEEE. V was pared by 1 base and J by 8 bases, with 7 bases between. The CDR3 sequence: CASSLQADEQFF. The CDR3 DNA reads as TGTGCCAGCAGCTTGCAGGCTGATGAGCAGTTCTTC.

The gene calls are TRBV27 and TRBJ2-1; 10 bases line up with TRBD2. This CDR3 contains 15 residues. The germline gives CDR1 MNHEY, CDR2 SMNVEV (reference sequence). V lost 6 bases, J lost 7 bases, and 9 bases stayed unmatched. The CDR3 region has the DNA TGTGCCAGCAGGAGAGCGGGAGGGCCGGGAAATGAGCAGTTCTTC. Amino acids: CASRRAGGPGNEQFF.

The CDR3 DNA sequence: TGTGCCTGGAGCCGGGGGGAGAACAATGAGCAGTTCTTC. Encoded protein: CAWSRGENNEQFF. The chain joins TRBV30 to TRBJ2-1; TRBD2 agrees at 7 bases. Per germline, CDR1 GTSNPN and CDR2 SVGIG (reference sequence). The CDR3 sequence is 13 residues long. With V trimmed by 3 bases and J by 5 bases, 4 bases remained unmatched.

CDR3 DNA sequence: TGTGCCAGCAGCTCCACCGGGACAGGCGGCTATGGCTACACCTTC. Translating it yields CASSSTGTGGYGYTF. The chain joins TRBV7-2 to TRBJ1-2, with TRBD1 identical over 8 bases. J lost 4 bases, V lost 4 bases, and 8 bases had no gene match. CDR1 is SGHTA, CDR2 FQGNSA, per germline. The CDR3 is 15 amino acids.

The V call is TRBV11-3, the J call TRBJ2-7, with 7 positions matching TRBD1. This CDR3 has 12 amino acids. Losses at the gene ends were 5 bases for V and 7 bases for J; bases not matched to a gene: 5. The germline gives CDR1 SGHNT, CDR2 YENEEA. CDR3 sequence reads: CASSRSGGEQYF. In DNA, the CDR3 is TGTGCCAGCAGCCGGTCAGGGGGTGAGCAGTACTTC.

This chain uses TRBV30 with TRBJ1-2; tentative D call: TRBD1 (5 bases). V lost 0 bases and J lost 8, with 10 bases in between. The CDR3 sequence is 12 residues long. CDR1 is GTSNPN and CDR2 is SVGIG in the germline V gene (reference sequence). For the CDR3, the DNA is TGTGCCTGGAGTGTGGTAGGGGAAGGCTACACCTTC. Its protein is CAWSVVGEGYTF.

DNA for the CDR3: TGTGCCAGTAGAAGTACAGGGGGAGTGGATGGCTACACCTTC. It is translated as CASRSTGGVDGYTF. This chain connects TRBV19 to TRBJ1-2; 8 nucleotides line up with TRBD1. The J segment lost 6 bases and the V segment lost 6 bases, leaving 9 bases of the junction unmatched. CDR3 length equals 14 residues. Germline V gene data show CDR1 as LNHDA and CDR2 as SQIVND (reference sequence).

The chain has TRBV7-8 and TRBJ1-5, with D possibly being TRBD1 (6 bases). CDR1 SGHVS and CDR2 FQNEAQ come from the germline V gene. Trimming took off 2 bases at V and 6 bases at J, with 17 bases between the two ends. This CDR3 region has 16 residues. CDR3 residues: CASSLSTTGTVQPQHF. DNA of the CDR3: TGTGCCAGCAGCTTAAGTACGACAGGTACGGTTCAGCCCCAGCATTTT. The full variable domain, with the rest looked up from reference TRBV7-8 and TRBJ1-5, is GAGVSQSPRYKVAKRGQDVALRCDPISGHVSLFWYQQALGQGPEFLTYFQNEAQLDKSGLPSDRFFAERPEGSVSTLKIQRTQQEDSAVYLCASSLSTTGTVQPQHFGDGTRLSIL.

DNA of the CDR3: TGTGCCAGTAGGACCCGGACAGGGGCTGGAAACACCATATATTTT. Translating it yields CASRTRTGAGNTIYF. The chain recombines TRBV19 with TRBJ1-3, with 9 positions matching TRBD1. V dropped 6 bases and J dropped 2; count of bases not matched to a gene: 5. The CDR3 spans 15 residues. CDR1 LNHDA and CDR2 SQIVND come from the germline V gene (reference sequence).

V usage is TRBV6-5 and J usage is TRBJ1-1, with no clear D. The ends were cut back, 2 bases at V and 0 bases at J, with 13 bases in the middle. The V gene's germline CDR1 is MNHEY and CDR2 SVGAGI. The CDR3 consists of 16 residues. The CDR3 loop is CASSYRAGGMNTEAFF. The DNA of the CDR3 is TGTGCCAGCAGTTACAGGGCCGGCGGGATGAACACTGAAGCTTTCTTT.

This chain links TRBV7-9 with TRBJ1-1; 8 positions agree with TRBD1. The CDR3 contains 15 residues. Per germline, CDR1 SEHNR and CDR2 FQNEAQ (reference sequence). The V segment lost 5 bases and the J segment 0 bases; nucleotides outside the gene matches: 5. In nucleotides, the CDR3 is TGTGCCAGCAGCGAAGGACAGGGCCTGAACACTGAAGCTTTCTTT. Residues: CASSEGQGLNTEAFF.

This chain uses TRBV30 with TRBJ1-2; 7 nucleotides agree with TRBD1. Trimming at V came to 2 bases and at J to 2 bases, leaving 2 bases not matched to a gene. Germline V gene data show CDR1 as GTSNPN and CDR2 as SVGIG (reference sequence). The CDR3 is made up of 13 amino acids. CDR3 region: CAWSPQGNYGYTF. The DNA for the CDR3 is TGTGCCTGGAGTCCACAGGGGAACTATGGCTACACCTTC.

V is TRBV12-2 and J is TRBJ1-4. TRBV12-2 is annotated as a pseudogene. CDR3 length: 16 residues. As DNA, the CDR3 is TGTGCAAGTCGCTTAGCCCTGAGGTCTTCTAATGAAAAACTGTTTTTT. This encodes CASRLALRSSNEKLFF.

V is TRBV6-5 and J is TRBJ2-5; tentative D call: TRBD2 (6 bases). This CDR3 is built from 13 residues. V lost 11 bases to trimming and J lost 4 bases, with 17 bases between them. In germline, CDR1 is MNHEY, CDR2 SVGAGI. The CDR3 DNA reads as TGTGCCCCCCGCCGGGGGAGTTTAGAGACCCAGTACTTC. This gives the protein CAPRRGSLETQYF.

This chain joins TRBV4-1 and TRBJ2-3; TRBD2 aligns across 7 bases. The CDR3 totals 18 residues. With V trimmed by 1 base and J by 4 bases, 14 bases remained unmatched. Looked up from germline, CDR1 is MGHRA and CDR2 is YSYEKL. The CDR3 protein is CASSQVAGPSFSADTQYF. The CDR3 DNA follows: TGCGCCAGCAGCCAAGTAGCGGGCCCATCCTTCTCCGCAGATACGCAGTATTTT.

The chain is built from TRBV7-9 and TRBJ1-4, with 10 bases lining up with TRBD1. Losses at the gene ends were 1 base for V and 5 bases for J; bases not matched to a gene: 10. Per the germline V gene, CDR1 is SEHNR and CDR2 is FQNEAQ (reference sequence). The CDR3 totals 18 residues. The CDR3 sequence: CASSLVPPPTGGNEKLFF. CDR3 nucleotides: TGTGCCAGCAGCTTAGTCCCCCCCCCGACAGGGGGCAATGAAAAACTGTTTTTT.

Note on this clone: Other DNA sequences from this sample encode an identical CDR3 as well. This rearrangement joins TRBV4-1 to TRBJ2-1; 11 bases align to TRBD1. V lost 4 bases, J lost 4 bases, and 6 bases stayed unmatched. The V gene's germline CDR1 is MGHRA and CDR2 YSYEKL. The CDR3 sequence is 16 residues long. CDR3 amino acids: CASSPLDRGLYNEQFF. Here the CDR3 DNA reads TGCGCCAGCAGCCCCCTGGACAGGGGGCTGTACAATGAGCAGTTCTTC.

This chain joins TRBV9 and TRBJ2-1; 10 nucleotides agree with TRBD2. Trimming at V came to 0 bases and at J to 5 bases, leaving 5 bases not matched to a gene. This CDR3 spans 16 amino acids. The V gene's germline CDR1 is SGDLS and CDR2 YYNGEE. The CDR3 loop reads CASSVAIAGGDNEQFF. As DNA, the CDR3 is TGTGCCAGCAGCGTAGCTATAGCGGGGGGCGACAATGAGCAGTTCTTC.

The CDR3 region is CASSLERTLYEQYF. CDR3 coding DNA: TGTGCCAGCAGCTTAGAGCGCACTCTTTACGAGCAGTACTTC. This sequence joins TRBV11-2 and TRBJ2-7, with D uncertain. CDR1 and CDR2 (germline): SGHAT, FQNNGV. The CDR3 is 14 residues long. Deletions cut 0 bases from V and 4 bases from J, with 10 bases between.

This chain links TRBV6-5 with TRBJ1-1; D ambiguous. The germline V gene encodes CDR1 MNHEY and CDR2 SVGAGI. With 2 bases removed from V and 6 bases from J, the gap between germline ends came to 4 bases. The CDR3 has 11 residues. CDR3 in DNA: TGTGCCAGCAGTTACCTATCTGAAGCTTTCTTT. Translating it yields CASSYLSEAFF.

This chain links TRBV29-1 with TRBJ1-2; no clear D gene. Germline V gene data show CDR1 as SQVTM and CDR2 as ANQGSEA. V dropped 4 bases and J dropped 9 bases, with 12 bases sitting between them. The CDR3 is 11 amino acids. The CDR3 coding sequence is TGCAGCGTTGTCCTACCCGAGAGCTACACCTTC. Translated: CSVVLPESYTF.

The gene calls are TRBV6-5 and TRBJ1-1, with D hard to call. This CDR3 comprises 15 residues. Trimming shortened V by 5 bases and J by 3 bases, and 16 bases separated the two germline ends. The germline CDR1 and CDR2 sequences are MNHEY and SVGAGI. In DNA, the CDR3 is TGTGCCAGCAGTACCGCACTCCGAATAGACACTGAAGCTTTCTTT. As protein: CASSTALRIDTEAFF.

The chain uses TRBV2 and TRBJ1-1; TRBD1 might be the D (5 bases). V was shortened by 6 bases and J by 4 bases, with 15 bases between the two germline ends. Germline V CDR1 and CDR2: SNHLY, FYNNEI. CDR3 size: 14 residues. The CDR3 loop reads CASSAGSLGTEAFF. The CDR3, as DNA: TGTGCCAGCAGCGCAGGGTCGTTAGGCACTGAAGCTTTCTTT.